Presented here are 19 T cell receptor beta chains from one specimen sequenced in a study of long-term antiretroviral therapy in people with HIV. Running of the v3.0 immunoSEQ assay took place at survey level. Some clones are missing from TCRdb's copy, which holds only in-frame ones; the method was immunoSEQ multiplex PCR. The sample records tens of thousands of clones, 65% to 90% being singletons. The sample in question was unsorted PBMCs, obtained 0.3 years after starting antiretroviral therapy. The receptors derive from a man between 18 and 35 years old with HIV.

V usage is TRBV27 and J usage is TRBJ2-4; D is unclear. Trimming removed 3 bases at V and 0 bases at J, with 6 bases between. The CDR3 loop spans 14 amino acids. The V gene's germline CDR1 is MNHEY and CDR2 SMNVEV (reference sequence). The CDR3 sequence: CASSLGGAKNIQYF. In DNA form, the CDR3 reads TGTGCCAGCAGTTTGGGTGGAGCCAAAAACATTCAGTACTTC.

The chain recombines TRBV9 with TRBJ1-2; TRBD1 matches 10 bases. From germline, CDR1 is SGDLS and CDR2 YYNGEE. This CDR3 is 15 amino acids long. Trimming cost V 3 bases and J 3 bases; bases outside gene matches: 5. The DNA of the CDR3 is TGTGCCAGCAGCGACGGACAGGGGGTGGACTATGGCTACACCTTC. Its translation: CASSDGQGVDYGYTF.

V and J are TRBV29-1 and TRBJ2-7, with 11 bases identical to TRBD2. The trim removed 7 bases at V and 3 bases at J, leaving 8 bases unmatched. Germline-derived CDR1 and CDR2 are SQVTM and ANQGSEA. The CDR3 has 14 residues. CDR3 amino acids: CSATGTSGFYEQYF. CDR3 in DNA: TGCAGCGCCACCGGGACTAGCGGATTCTACGAGCAGTACTTC.

The chain carries TRBV2 and TRBJ1-5; possible D gene TRBD1, 5 bases. There are 17 residues in the CDR3. Between the trimmed V and J ends, which lost 6 bases and 0 bases, there was a span of 18 bases. The V gene's germline CDR1 is SNHLY and CDR2 FYNNEI. The CDR3 sequence: CASSRVRDGTSNQPQHF. The CDR3 DNA sequence: TGTGCCAGCAGCAGGGTCCGGGACGGGACTAGCAATCAGCCCCAGCATTTT.

The V gene is TRBV7-2, the J gene TRBJ2-5; D is unclear. V was cut by 6 bases and J by 1 base, with 12 bases left in between. The V gene's germline CDR1 is SGHTA and CDR2 FQGNSA. This CDR3 spans 14 amino acids. This CDR3 reads CASSLTTSQETQYF. The CDR3 region has the DNA TGTGCCAGCAGTTTGACCACCTCCCAAGAGACCCAGTACTTC.

This sequence joins TRBV5-1 and TRBJ1-4, with a tentative D call TRBD1 (5 bases). Germline V CDR1 and CDR2: SGHRS, YFSETQ. Trimming removed 5 bases from V and 2 bases from J, with 10 bases in between. This CDR3 region has 14 residues. In DNA, the CDR3 is TGCGCCAGCAGATCGACAGCGACTAATGAAAAACTGTTTTTT. Amino acids: CASRSTATNEKLFF.

This chain connects TRBV14 to TRBJ1-3; D remains unclear. The CDR3 runs to 15 residues. The germline CDR1 and CDR2 sequences are SGHDN and FVKESK. With 1 base removed from V and 3 bases from J, the gap between germline ends came to 10 bases. As DNA, the CDR3 is TGTGCCAGCAGCCAAGGTGGCAGACATGGAAACACCATATATTTT. Translated, it gives CASSQGGRHGNTIYF.

V is TRBV11-1 and J is TRBJ2-7, with 8 positions matching TRBD1. The germline CDR1 and CDR2 sequences are SGHAT and FQDESV (reference sequence). The CDR3 has 17 amino acids. J lost 4 bases, V lost 0 bases, and 11 bases had no gene match. The DNA of the CDR3 is TGTGCCAGCAGCTTAGCGCGGGGACAGGCCAGCATATACGAGCAGTACTTC. Protein product: CASSLARGQASIYEQYF.

The gene calls are TRBV4-3 and TRBJ2-1, with D possibly being TRBD2 (6 bases). The CDR3 consists of 14 residues. Germline V gene lookup returns CDR1 LGHNA and CDR2 YSLEER. V was shortened by 2 bases and J by 4 bases, with 9 bases between the two germline ends. The CDR3 loop reads CASSQLGTYNEQFF. The CDR3 nucleotides are TGCGCCAGCAGCCAATTAGGGACTTACAATGAGCAGTTCTTC.

The gene calls are TRBV28 and TRBJ2-1, with 12 bases matching TRBD2. CDR1 MDHEN and CDR2 SYDVKM come from the germline V gene. The junction had 8 bases not matched to a gene; V was cut back by 5 bases and J by 9 bases. This CDR3 is 15 amino acids long. In DNA, the CDR3 is TGTGCCAGCAGTCCCCTAGCGGGAGGGCCTTTTGAGCAGTTCTTC. The encoded protein is CASSPLAGGPFEQFF.

The V and J genes are TRBV27 and TRBJ1-6, with no clear D. In germline, CDR1 is MNHEY, CDR2 SMNVEV (reference sequence). V was trimmed by 6 bases and J by 10 bases, leaving 13 bases between them. The CDR3 covers 13 residues. CDR3 DNA: TGTGCCAGCAGCAGAACCCTTTCCTCACCCCTCCACTTT. This sequence encodes CASSRTLSSPLHF.

V usage is TRBV9 and J usage is TRBJ1-2; 8 bases match TRBD1. Per germline, CDR1 SGDLS and CDR2 YYNGEE. The V segment lost 1 base and the J segment 2 bases; nucleotides outside the gene matches: 4. This CDR3 spans 15 amino acids. Written as DNA, the CDR3 is TGTGCCAGCAGCGTACAAACAGGGGGGAACTATGGCTACACCTTC. Its translation is CASSVQTGGNYGYTF.

The chain recombines TRBV25-1 with TRBJ2-3; 8 nucleotides agree with TRBD2. The CDR3 is 14 amino acids. V gave up 8 bases and J gave up 0 bases; unmatched junction bases: 4. Germline assignment: CDR1 MGHDK and CDR2 SYGVNS. CDR3 amino acids: CASSGLGSTDTQYF. As DNA, the CDR3 is TGTGCCAGCTCGGGACTAGGCAGCACAGATACGCAGTATTTT.

This clone came up a few times. The chain couples TRBV6-5 to TRBJ2-7; D possibly corresponds to TRBD1 (6 bases). This CDR3 is built from 12 residues. Trimming stripped 5 bases from V and 3 bases from J, with 8 bases between. Looked up from germline, CDR1 is MNHEY and CDR2 is SVGAGI. DNA for the CDR3: TGTGCCAGCAGTCAGGGGAGCTACGAGCAGTACTTC. This translates into CASSQGSYEQYF.

This clone was seen a handful of times. The chain couples TRBV5-6 to TRBJ2-3, with 11 bases that match TRBD2. Trimming cost V 2 bases and J 2 bases; bases outside gene matches: 4. The germline CDR1 and CDR2 sequences are SGHDT and YYEEEE. The CDR3 length is 16 residues. The CDR3: CASSFSGRGNTDTQYF. The CDR3 nucleotides are TGTGCCAGCAGCTTTAGCGGGAGGGGTAACACAGATACGCAGTATTTT.

In this sample, this clone turned up a few times. J is TRBJ1-5 and V is TRBV11-2; perhaps TRBD1 as D (6 bases). Germline V gene lookup returns CDR1 SGHAT and CDR2 FQNNGV. The CDR3 spans 17 residues. V was clipped by 1 base and J by 3 bases, with 16 bases between them. The CDR3 bases are TGTGCCAGCAGCTTAGGTAGAGGGACAATACTCAATCAGCCCCAGCATTTT. Its translation is CASSLGRGTILNQPQHF.

The rearrangement links TRBV6-6 to TRBJ2-7; D ambiguous. CDR3 length equals 13 residues. The V gene's germline CDR1 is MNHNY and CDR2 SVGAGI (reference sequence). V was trimmed by 7 bases and J by 0 bases, leaving 10 bases between them. The CDR3 DNA is TGTGCCAGCACTCCATTTAGCTCCTACGAGCAGTACTTC. Its protein product is CASTPFSSYEQYF.

The chain links TRBV6-4 to TRBJ2-1, with 9 nucleotides matching TRBD1. The V segment lost 6 bases and the J segment 8 bases; nucleotides outside the gene matches: 8. Germline V lookup: CDR1 MRHNA, CDR2 SNTAGT. The CDR3 consists of 14 residues. Here the CDR3 reads CASSRTGAGDEQFF. DNA for the CDR3: TGTGCCAGCAGCCGGACAGGGGCGGGGGATGAGCAGTTCTTC.

The chain combines TRBV27 with TRBJ2-7; D is ambiguous. The CDR3 contains 13 residues. Trimming shortened V by 2 bases and J by 2 bases, and 7 bases separated the two germline ends. The V gene's germline CDR1 is MNHEY and CDR2 SMNVEV (reference sequence). CDR3 in DNA: TGTGCCAGCAGTTTAGGACCCACCTACGAGCAGTACTTC. Encoded protein: CASSLGPTYEQYF.